This T cell receptor beta chain was found in a study of blood T cells in healthy people across ages. Study-wide results and limits: Changes seen in expanded clonotypes were possibly confounded by donor CMV status left unknown. Diversity was higher, and naive CD4+ cells more numerous, in long-lived donors than in aged donors.

Donation came from healthy Caucasian individuals in Russia who were aged 6 to 90. Through a sample-barcoded 5' primer and a J-beta primer mix, a second PCR was run for roughly 6 to 12 cycles. A template-switch adaptor with 12 random nucleotides tagged each cDNA molecule. From the 5' RACE reads, TCRdb called clonotypes with MiXCR, one entry per CDR3 protein. Among 630,000 or so distinct CDR3 sequences listed, around 32% were seen once. On this clonotype itself: Its antigen is unidentified.

This CDR3 has 15 residues. Germline V gene sequence: CDR1 SGHTA, CDR2 FQGNSA. The V end was cut by 4 bases, the J end by 4 bases, with 13 bases between. The gene calls are TRBV7-2 and TRBJ1-4; weak D call: TRBD1 (6 bases). Sequenced sample: blood. The receptor's source is a woman of 80 years or more in good health. CDR3 sequence: CASSSHREINEKLFF. In nucleotides, the CDR3 is TGTGCCAGCAGCTCCCACAGGGAGATTAATGAAAAACTGTTTTTT. The full variable domain, with the rest looked up from reference TRBV7-2 and TRBJ1-4, is GAGVSQSPSNKVTEKGKDVELRCDPISGHTALYWYRQSLGQGLEFLIYFQGNSAPDKSGLPSDRFSAERTGGSVSTLTIQRTQQEDSAVYLCASSSHREINEKLFFGSGTQLSVL.